This paragraph reports one T cell receptor beta chain. What it binds is unknown. These data come from a study of shared clonotypes between healthy human individuals. Study in general: Plates per donor: three CD4 naive, three CD4 memory, two CD8 naive, one CD8 memory.

This table comes from immunoSEQ multiplex PCR, and its TCRdb copy is limited to in-frame clones, with some not included. The sample shows some 1,900,000 clones, about 94% of them seen only once. Study results and caveats: Naive subsets generally exceeded memory subsets in estimated richness. Only blood was sampled, and tissue TCR repertoires likely differ from blood ones.

V was pared by 0 bases and J by 3 bases, with 7 bases between. This CDR3 is 14 amino acids long. Germline CDR1 and CDR2: LNHNV and YYDKDF (reference sequence). Naive-designated CD8 cells lacked CD45RO, were positively enriched for CCR7, and omitted terminally differentiated effector memory CD45RA+ cells. Each of the donors was a healthy adult who was HIV-negative and had not had a recent acute infection or vaccination. The clonotype was recovered from a man aged 18 to 29 in good health. The specimen sequenced was naive CD8+ T cells sorted from blood. The chain is built from TRBV15 and TRBJ2-3; D is undetermined. CDR3 sequence: CATSRDWGTDTQYF. DNA for the CDR3: TGTGCCACCAGCAGAGATTGGGGAACAGATACGCAGTATTTT.